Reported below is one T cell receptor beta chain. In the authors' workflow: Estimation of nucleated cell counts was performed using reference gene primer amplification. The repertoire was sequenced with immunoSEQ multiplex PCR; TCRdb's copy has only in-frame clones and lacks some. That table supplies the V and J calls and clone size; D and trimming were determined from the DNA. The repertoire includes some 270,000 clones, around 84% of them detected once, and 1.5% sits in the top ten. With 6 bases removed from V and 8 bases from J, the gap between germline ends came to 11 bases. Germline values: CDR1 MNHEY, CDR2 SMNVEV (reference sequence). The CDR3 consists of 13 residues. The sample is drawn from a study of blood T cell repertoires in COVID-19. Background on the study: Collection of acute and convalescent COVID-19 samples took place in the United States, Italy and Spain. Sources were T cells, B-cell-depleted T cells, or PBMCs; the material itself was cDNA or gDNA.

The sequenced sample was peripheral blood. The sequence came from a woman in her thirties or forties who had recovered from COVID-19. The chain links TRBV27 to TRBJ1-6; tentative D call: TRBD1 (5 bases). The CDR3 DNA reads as TGTGCCAGCAGCGGACAATTGGATTCACCCCTCCACTTT. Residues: CASSGQLDSPLHF.